The TCR beta chain under discussion was sequenced for a study of cytomegalovirus exposure and HLA in healthy donors. Whole-study findings and limits: It was 150 or so TCR beta chains that were listed as cytomegalovirus-associated.

The primer mix had 60 Vbeta and 13 Jbeta primers. Measured with immunoSEQ multiplex PCR; TCRdb has only the in-frame clones, and not every one. The top ten clones hold over 0.8% of a sample with around 140,000 clones, more than 70% of them seen once. As regards this clone: What it binds is not known.

The TCR sequence derives from a woman aged 60 to 75 in good health and CMV-seronegative. The sequencing input was PBMCs.

The CDR3 DNA reads as TGTGCCAGCAGTTTATCGATGGAGGACGAGCAGTACTTC. Translating it yields CASSLSMEDEQYF. The chain employs TRBV27 and TRBJ2-7; TRBD2 might be the D (5 bases). This CDR3 has 13 residues. V lost 0 bases, J lost 5 bases, and 8 bases lay in between. Germline V CDR1 and CDR2: MNHEY, SMNVEV (reference sequence).